The T cell receptor beta chain described here comes from a study of T-cell memory formation after mild COVID-19. TCRdb reprocessed the 5' RACE reads via MiXCR and lists one record per CDR3 protein. Here the sample spans 530,000 or so distinct CDR3 sequences, around 15% being singletons. V lost 7 bases to trimming and J lost 0 bases, with 13 bases between them. Germline CDR1 is MNHEY and CDR2 is SVGEGT. CDR3 size: 15 residues. This clonotype appeared a few times. The sequence was collected from an adult woman who had mild COVID-19 (a few samples of this study predate the infection). Cell type and time point are not known. The sequencing sample was made of PBMCs or a T cell subset sorted from them (not recorded which). The chain recombines TRBV6-2 or TRBV6-3 with TRBJ2-1; D possibly corresponds to TRBD1 (6 bases). The chain's CDR3 is CASNDRLSSYNEQFF. The CDR3 nucleotides are TGTGCCAGCAACGACAGGTTAAGCTCCTACAATGAGCAGTTCTTC.